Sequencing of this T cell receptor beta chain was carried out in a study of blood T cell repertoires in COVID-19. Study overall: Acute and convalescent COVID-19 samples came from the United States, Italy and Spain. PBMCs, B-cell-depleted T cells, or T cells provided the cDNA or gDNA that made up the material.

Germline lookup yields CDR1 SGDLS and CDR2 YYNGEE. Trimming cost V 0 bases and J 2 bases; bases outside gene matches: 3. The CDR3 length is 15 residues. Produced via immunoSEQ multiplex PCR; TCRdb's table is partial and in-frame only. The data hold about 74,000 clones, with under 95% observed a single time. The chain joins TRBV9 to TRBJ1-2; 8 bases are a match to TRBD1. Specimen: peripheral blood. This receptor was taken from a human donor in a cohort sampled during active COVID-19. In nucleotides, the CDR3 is TGTGCCAGCAGCGTAGGACAGGGGTTGAACTATGGCTACACCTTC. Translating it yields CASSVGQGLNYGYTF.